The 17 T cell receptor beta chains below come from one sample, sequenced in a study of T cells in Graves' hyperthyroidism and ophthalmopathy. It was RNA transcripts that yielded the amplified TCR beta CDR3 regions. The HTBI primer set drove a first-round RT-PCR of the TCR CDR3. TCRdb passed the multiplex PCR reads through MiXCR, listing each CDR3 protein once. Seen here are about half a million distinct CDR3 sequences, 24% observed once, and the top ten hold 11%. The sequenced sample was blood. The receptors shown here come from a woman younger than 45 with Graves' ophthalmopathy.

CDR3 coding DNA: TGTGCCAGCAGAGACGGGGCTATCTCGTTCTTC. Translated: CASRDGAISFF. The rearrangement uses TRBV6-4 and TRBJ2-1, with D possibly called TRBD1 or TRBD2 (5 bases each). Germline-derived CDR1 and CDR2 are MRHNA and SNTAGT. Deletions cut 6 bases from V and 15 bases from J, with 15 bases between. The CDR3 is 11 residues long.

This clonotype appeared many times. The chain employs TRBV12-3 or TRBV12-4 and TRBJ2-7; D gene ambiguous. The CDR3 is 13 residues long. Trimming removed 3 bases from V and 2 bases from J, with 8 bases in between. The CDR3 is CASSLNSAYEQYF. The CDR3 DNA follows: TGTGCCAGCAGTTTGAACTCTGCCTACGAGCAGTACTTC.

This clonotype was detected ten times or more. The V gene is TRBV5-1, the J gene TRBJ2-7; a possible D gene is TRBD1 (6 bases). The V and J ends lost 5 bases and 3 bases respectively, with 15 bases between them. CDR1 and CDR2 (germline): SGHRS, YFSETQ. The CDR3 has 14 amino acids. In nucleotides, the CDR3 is TGCGCCAGCAGTCGGGACATTCCCGGCTACGAGCAGTACTTC. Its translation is CASSRDIPGYEQYF. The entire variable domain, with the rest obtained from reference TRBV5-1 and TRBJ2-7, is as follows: KAGVTQTPRYLIKTRGQQVTLSCSPISGHRSVSWYQQTPGQGLQFLFEYFSETQRNKGNFPGRFSGRQFSNSRSEMNVSTLELGDSALYLCASSRDIPGYEQYFGPGTRLTVT.

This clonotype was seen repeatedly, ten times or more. CDR3 loop: CASSPRTGEETQYF. The CDR3 nucleotides read TGTGCCAGCTCACCACGGACAGGGGAGGAGACCCAGTACTTC. This chain uses TRBV6-1 with TRBJ2-5, with TRBD1 matching 9 bases. The CDR3 extends over 14 amino acids. V lost 8 bases, J lost 5 bases, and 9 bases stayed unmatched. The V gene's germline CDR1 is MNHNS and CDR2 SASEGT.

CDR3 nucleotides: TGTGCCAGTAGTATCGGAGACGTGGCCTACGAGCAGTACTTC. This codes for CASSIGDVAYEQYF. This chain connects TRBV19 to TRBJ2-7; D ambiguous. The CDR3 totals 14 residues. Trimming cost V 3 bases and J 2 bases, with 11 bases left between them. The germline V gene encodes CDR1 LNHDA and CDR2 SQIVND (reference sequence).

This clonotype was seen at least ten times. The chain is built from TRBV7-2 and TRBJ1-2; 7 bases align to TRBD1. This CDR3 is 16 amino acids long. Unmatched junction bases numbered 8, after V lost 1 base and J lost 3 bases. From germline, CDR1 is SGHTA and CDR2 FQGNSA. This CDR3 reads CASSLVTGISYYGYTF. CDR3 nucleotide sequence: TGTGCCAGCAGCTTAGTGACAGGGATATCGTACTATGGCTACACCTTC.

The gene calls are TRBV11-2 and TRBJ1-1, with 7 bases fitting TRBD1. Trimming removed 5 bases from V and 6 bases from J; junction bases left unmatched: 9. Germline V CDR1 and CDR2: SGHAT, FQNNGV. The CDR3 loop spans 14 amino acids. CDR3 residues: CASSLRTGAPEAFF. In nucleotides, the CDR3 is TGTGCCAGCAGCCTCCGCACAGGGGCCCCTGAAGCTTTCTTT.

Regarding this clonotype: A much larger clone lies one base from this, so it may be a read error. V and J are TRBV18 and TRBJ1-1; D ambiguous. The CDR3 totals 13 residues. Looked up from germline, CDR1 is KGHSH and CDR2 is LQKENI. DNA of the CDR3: TGTGCCAGCTCACCAGGGATTGACACTGAAGCTTGCTTT. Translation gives CASSPGIDTEACF.

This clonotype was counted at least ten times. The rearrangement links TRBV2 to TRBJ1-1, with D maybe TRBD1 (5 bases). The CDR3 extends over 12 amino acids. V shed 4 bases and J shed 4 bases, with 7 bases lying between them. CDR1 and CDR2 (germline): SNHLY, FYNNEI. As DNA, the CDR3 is TGTGCCAGCAGTGTCGGGGGCACTGAAGCTTTCTTT. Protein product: CASSVGGTEAFF.

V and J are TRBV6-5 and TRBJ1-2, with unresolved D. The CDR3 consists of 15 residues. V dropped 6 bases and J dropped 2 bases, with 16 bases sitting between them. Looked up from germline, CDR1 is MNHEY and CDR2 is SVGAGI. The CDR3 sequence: CASRLLPTENYGYTF. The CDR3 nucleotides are TGTGCCAGCAGATTACTCCCCACAGAGAACTATGGCTACACCTTC.

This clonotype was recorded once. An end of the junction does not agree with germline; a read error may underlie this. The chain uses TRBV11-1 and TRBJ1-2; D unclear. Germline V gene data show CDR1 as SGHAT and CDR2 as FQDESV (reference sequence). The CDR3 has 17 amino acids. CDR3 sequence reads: CASSSSRSGAWYYGYTF. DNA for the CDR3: TGTGCCAGCAGCTCCAGCCGGAGTGGAGCGTGGTACTATGGTTACACCTTC.

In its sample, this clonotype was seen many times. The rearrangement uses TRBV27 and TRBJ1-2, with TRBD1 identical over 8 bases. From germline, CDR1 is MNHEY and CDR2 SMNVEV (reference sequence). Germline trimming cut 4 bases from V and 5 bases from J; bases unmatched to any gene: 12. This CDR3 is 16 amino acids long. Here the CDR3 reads CASSSKLTGAQYGYTF. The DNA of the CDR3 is TGTGCCAGCAGTTCAAAACTGACAGGGGCTCAGTATGGCTACACCTTC.

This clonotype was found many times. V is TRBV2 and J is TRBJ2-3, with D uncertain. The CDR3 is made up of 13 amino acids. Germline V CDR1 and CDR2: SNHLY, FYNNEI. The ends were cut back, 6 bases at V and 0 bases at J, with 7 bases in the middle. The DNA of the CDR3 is TGTGCCAGCAGCCCCTCTAGCACAGATACGCAGTATTTT. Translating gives CASSPSSTDTQYF.

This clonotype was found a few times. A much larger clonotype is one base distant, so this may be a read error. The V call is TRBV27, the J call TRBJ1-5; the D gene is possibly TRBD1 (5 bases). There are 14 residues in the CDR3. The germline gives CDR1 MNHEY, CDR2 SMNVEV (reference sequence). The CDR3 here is CACSFGGDHQPQHF. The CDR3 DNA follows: TGTGCCTGCAGTTTTGGGGGTGACCATCAGCCCCAGCATTTT.

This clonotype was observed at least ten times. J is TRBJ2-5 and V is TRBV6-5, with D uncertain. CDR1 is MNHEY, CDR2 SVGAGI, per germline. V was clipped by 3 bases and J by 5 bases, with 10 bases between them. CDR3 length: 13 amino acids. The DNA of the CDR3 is TGTGCCAGCAGTTATCCGTTCGGGGAGACCCAGTACTTC. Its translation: CASSYPFGETQYF.

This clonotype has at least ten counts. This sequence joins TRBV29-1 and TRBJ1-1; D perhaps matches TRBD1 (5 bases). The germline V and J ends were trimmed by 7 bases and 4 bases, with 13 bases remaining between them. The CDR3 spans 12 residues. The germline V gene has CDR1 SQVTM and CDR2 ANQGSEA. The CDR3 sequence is CSATDTGTEAFF. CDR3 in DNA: TGCAGCGCTACGGACACGGGCACTGAAGCTTTCTTT.

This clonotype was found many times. The CDR3 loop is CASSIAGVYGYTF. CDR3 DNA: TGTGCCAGTAGTATCGCAGGCGTCTATGGCTACACCTTC. The chain has TRBV19 and TRBJ1-2; D not certain. This CDR3 comprises 13 residues. The germline gives CDR1 LNHDA, CDR2 SQIVND (reference sequence). V lost 3 bases to trimming and J lost 4 bases, with 9 bases between them.